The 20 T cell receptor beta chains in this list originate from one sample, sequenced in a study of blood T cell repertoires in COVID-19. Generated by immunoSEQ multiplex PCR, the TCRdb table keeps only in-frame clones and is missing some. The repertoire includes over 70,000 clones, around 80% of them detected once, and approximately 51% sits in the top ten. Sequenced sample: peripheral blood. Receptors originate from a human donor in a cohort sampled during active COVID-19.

CDR3 region: CASSLQGRGAKNIQYF. The CDR3 coding sequence is TGTGCCAGCAGTTTACAGGGTAGGGGGGCCAAAAACATTCAGTACTTC. The V call is TRBV28, the J call TRBJ2-4; maybe TRBD1 (6 bases). This CDR3 has 16 residues. The ends were cut back, 2 bases at V and 1 base at J, with 12 bases in the middle. CDR1 and CDR2 from the germline V gene are MDHEN and SYDVKM.

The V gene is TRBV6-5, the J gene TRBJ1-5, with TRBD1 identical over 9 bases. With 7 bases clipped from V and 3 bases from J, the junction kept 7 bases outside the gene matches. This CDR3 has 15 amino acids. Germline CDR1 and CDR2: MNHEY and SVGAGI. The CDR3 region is CASKDGTGHNQPQHF. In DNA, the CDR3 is TGTGCCAGCAAAGACGGGACAGGGCACAATCAGCCCCAGCATTTT.

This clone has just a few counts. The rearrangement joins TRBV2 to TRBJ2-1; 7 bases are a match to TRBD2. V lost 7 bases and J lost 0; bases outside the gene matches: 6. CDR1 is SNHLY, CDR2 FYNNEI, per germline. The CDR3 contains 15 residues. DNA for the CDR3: TGTGCCAGCATGAGGGAGGGGAGCTCCTACAATGAGCAGTTCTTC. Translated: CASMREGSSYNEQFF. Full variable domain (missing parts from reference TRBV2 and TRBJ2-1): EPEVTQTPSHQVTQMGQEVILRCVPISNHLYFYWYRQILGQKVEFLVSFYNNEISEKSEIFDDQFSVERPDGSNFTLKIRSTKLEDSAMYFCASMREGSSYNEQFFGPGTRLTVL.

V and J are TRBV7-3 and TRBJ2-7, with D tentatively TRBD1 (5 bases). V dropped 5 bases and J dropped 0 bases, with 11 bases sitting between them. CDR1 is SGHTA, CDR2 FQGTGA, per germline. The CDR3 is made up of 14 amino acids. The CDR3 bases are TGTGCCAGCAGCCGCGACAGCCTCTCCTACGAGCAGTACTTC. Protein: CASSRDSLSYEQYF. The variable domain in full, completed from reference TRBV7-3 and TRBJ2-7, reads GAGVSQTPSNKVTEKGKYVELRCDPISGHTALYWYRQSLGQGPEFLIYFQGTGAADDSGLPNDRFFAVRPEGSVSTLKIQRTERGDSAVYLCASSRDSLSYEQYFGPGTRLTVT.

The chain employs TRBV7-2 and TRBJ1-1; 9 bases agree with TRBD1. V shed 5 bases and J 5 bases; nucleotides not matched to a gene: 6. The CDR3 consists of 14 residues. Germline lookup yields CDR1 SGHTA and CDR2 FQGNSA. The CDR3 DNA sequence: TGTGCCAGCAGCCTCGAGACAGGGGGGACTGAAGCTTTCTTT. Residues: CASSLETGGTEAFF.

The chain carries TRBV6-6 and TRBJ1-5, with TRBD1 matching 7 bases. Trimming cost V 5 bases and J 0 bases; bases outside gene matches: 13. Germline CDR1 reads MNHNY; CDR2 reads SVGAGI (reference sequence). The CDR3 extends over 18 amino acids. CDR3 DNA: TGTGCCAGCAGTCCAAAGACGGGACAGATTAATAGCAATCAGCCCCAGCATTTT. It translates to CASSPKTGQINSNQPQHF.

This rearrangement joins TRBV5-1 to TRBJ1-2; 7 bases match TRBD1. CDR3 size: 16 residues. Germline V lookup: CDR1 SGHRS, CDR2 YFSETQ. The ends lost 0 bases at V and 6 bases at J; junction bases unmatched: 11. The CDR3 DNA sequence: TGCGCCAGCAGCTTGGGGGTTCCAGGCCAGGGGGATGGCTACACCTTC. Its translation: CASSLGVPGQGDGYTF. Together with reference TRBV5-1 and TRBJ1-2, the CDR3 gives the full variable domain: KAGVTQTPRYLIKTRGQQVTLSCSPISGHRSVSWYQQTPGQGLQFLFEYFSETQRNKGNFPGRFSGRQFSNSRSEMNVSTLELGDSALYLCASSLGVPGQGDGYTFGSGTRLTVV.

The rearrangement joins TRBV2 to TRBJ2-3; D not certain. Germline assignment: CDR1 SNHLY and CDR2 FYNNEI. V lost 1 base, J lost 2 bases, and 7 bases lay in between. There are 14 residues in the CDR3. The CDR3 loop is CASSEGLPTDTQYF. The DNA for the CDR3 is TGTGCCAGCAGTGAAGGCCTACCCACAGATACGCAGTATTTT.

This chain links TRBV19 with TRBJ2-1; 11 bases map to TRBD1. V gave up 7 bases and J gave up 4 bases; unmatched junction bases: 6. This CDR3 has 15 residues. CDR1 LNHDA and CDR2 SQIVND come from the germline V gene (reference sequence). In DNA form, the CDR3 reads TGTGCCAGTAAACTGGACAGGGGGCTGTACAATGAGCAGTTCTTC. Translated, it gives CASKLDRGLYNEQFF.

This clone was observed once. CDR3 in DNA: TGTGCCAGCAGTCCTACCTTAGCGGCTAGCACAGATACGCAGTATTTT. Its protein is CASSPTLAASTDTQYF. The chain uses TRBV9 and TRBJ2-3, with D possibly being TRBD2 (6 bases). Germline CDR1 reads SGDLS; CDR2 reads YYNGEE. The CDR3 totals 16 residues. The V and J ends lost 5 bases and 0 bases respectively, with 16 bases between them.

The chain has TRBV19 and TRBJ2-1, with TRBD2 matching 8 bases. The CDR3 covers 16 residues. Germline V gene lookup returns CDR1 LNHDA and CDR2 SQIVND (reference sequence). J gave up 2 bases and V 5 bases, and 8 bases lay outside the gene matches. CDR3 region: CASSLTSATTYNEQFF. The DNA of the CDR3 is TGTGCCAGTAGTTTGACTAGCGCTACTACCTACAATGAGCAGTTCTTC.

The CDR3 sequence: CASSYDRVTGSEQYF. The CDR3 DNA sequence: TGTGCCAGCAGTTACGACCGCGTAACAGGGTCCGAGCAGTACTTC. J is TRBJ2-7 and V is TRBV6-5; tentative D call: TRBD1 (6 bases). Trimming stripped 2 bases from V and 6 bases from J, with 17 bases between. CDR1 and CDR2 from the germline V gene are MNHEY and SVGAGI. The CDR3 length is 15 residues.

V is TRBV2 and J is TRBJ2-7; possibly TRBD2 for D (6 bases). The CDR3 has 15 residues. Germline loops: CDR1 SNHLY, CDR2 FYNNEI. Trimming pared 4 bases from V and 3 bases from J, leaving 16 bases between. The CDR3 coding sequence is TGTGCCAGCAGTGTCGGGGCTGGAGGGAACTACGAGCAGTACTTC. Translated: CASSVGAGGNYEQYF.

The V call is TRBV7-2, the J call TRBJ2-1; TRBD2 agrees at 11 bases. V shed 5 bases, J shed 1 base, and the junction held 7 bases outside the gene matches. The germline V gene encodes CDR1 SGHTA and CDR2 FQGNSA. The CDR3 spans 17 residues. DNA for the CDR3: TGTGCCAGCAGCGCTAGCGGGAGGTCAGGGTCCTACAATGAGCAGTTCTTC. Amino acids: CASSASGRSGSYNEQFF. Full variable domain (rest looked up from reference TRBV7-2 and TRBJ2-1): GAGVSQSPSNKVTEKGKDVELRCDPISGHTALYWYRQSLGQGLEFLIYFQGNSAPDKSGLPSDRFSAERTGGSVSTLTIQRTQQEDSAVYLCASSASGRSGSYNEQFFGPGTRLTVL.

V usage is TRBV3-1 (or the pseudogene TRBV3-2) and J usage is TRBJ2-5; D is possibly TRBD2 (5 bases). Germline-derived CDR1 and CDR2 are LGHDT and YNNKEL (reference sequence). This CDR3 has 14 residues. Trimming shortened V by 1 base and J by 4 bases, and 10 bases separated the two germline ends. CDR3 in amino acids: CASSQGRGRETQYF. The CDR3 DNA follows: TGTGCCAGCAGCCAAGGTAGAGGGAGAGAGACCCAGTACTTC.

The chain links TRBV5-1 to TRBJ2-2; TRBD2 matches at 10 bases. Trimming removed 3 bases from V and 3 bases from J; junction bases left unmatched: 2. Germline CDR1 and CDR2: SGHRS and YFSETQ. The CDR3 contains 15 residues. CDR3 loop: CASSSGTSDTGELFF. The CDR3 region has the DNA TGCGCCAGCAGCTCCGGGACTAGCGACACCGGGGAGCTGTTTTTT.

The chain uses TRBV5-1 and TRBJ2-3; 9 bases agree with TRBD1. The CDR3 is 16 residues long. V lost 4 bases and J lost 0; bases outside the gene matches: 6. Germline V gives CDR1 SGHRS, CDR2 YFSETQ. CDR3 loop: CASSPDGQGSTDTQYF. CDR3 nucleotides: TGCGCCAGCAGCCCCGACGGACAGGGGAGCACAGATACGCAGTATTTT.

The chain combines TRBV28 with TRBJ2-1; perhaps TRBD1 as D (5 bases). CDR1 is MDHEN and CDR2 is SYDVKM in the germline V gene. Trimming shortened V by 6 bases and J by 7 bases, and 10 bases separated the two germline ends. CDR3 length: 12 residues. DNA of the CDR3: TGTGCCAGCAGGGGGCGTTTGAATGAGCAGTTCTTC. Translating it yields CASRGRLNEQFF.

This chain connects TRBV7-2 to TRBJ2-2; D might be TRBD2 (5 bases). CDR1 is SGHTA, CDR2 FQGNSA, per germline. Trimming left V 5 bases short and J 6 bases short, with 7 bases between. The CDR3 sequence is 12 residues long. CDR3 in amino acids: CASSREAGELFF. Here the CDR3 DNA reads TGTGCCAGCAGCCGGGAAGCCGGGGAGCTGTTTTTT.

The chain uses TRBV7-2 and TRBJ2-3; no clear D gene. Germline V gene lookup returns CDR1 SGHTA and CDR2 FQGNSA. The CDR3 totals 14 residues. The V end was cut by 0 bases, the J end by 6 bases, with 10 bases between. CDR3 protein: CASSLAQTRDTQYF. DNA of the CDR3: TGTGCCAGCAGCTTAGCCCAGACCAGGGATACGCAGTATTTT.